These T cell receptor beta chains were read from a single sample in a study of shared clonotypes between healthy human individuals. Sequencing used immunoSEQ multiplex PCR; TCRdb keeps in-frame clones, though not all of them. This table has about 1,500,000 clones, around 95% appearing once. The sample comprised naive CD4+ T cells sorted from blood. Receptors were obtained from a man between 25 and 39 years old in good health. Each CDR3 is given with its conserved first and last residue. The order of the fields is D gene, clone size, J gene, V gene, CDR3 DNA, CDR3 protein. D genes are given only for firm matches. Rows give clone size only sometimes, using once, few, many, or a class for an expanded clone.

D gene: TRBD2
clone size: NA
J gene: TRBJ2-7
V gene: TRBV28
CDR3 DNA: TGTGCCAGCAGCCGACTAGCGGGAGGCCTCTTTGACGAGCAGTACTTC
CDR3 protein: CASSRLAGGLFDEQYF

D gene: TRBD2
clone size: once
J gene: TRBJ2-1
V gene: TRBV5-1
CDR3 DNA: TGCGCCAGCAGCTTGAAGAATAGCGGGATCTCCTACAATGAGCAGTTCTTC
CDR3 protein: CASSLKNSGISYNEQFF

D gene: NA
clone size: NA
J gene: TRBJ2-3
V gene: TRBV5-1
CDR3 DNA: TGCGCCAGCAGCCCCTCGGAGGGATCGGCTACGCAGTATTTT
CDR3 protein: CASSPSEGSATQYF

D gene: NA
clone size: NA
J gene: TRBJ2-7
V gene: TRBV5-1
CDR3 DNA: TGCGCCAGCAGCCCCCAGGGTAACTACGAGCAGTACTTC
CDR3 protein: CASSPQGNYEQYF

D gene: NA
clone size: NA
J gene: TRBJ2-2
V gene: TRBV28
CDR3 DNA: TGTGCCAGCAGTTTATGGCAGGGACCTTCTTCCGGGGAGCTGTTTTTT
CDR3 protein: CASSLWQGPSSGELFF

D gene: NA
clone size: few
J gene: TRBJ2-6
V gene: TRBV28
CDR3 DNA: TGTGCCAGCAGTTCACCGACTGCTACCTCTGGGGCCAACGTCCTGACTTTC
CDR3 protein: CASSSPTATSGANVLTF

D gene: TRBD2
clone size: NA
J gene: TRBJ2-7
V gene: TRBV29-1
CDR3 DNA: TGCAGCGTTGAGGACCCAATTGAGCGGGAGGGCCTCGAGCAGTACTTC
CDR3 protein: CSVEDPIEREGLEQYF

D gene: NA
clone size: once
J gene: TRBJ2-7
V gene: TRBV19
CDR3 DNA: TGTGCCAGTAGTCCCAGAGGGGGACCCCAGTACTTC
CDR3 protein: CASSPRGGPQYF

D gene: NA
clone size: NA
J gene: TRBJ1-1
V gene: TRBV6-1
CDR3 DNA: TGTGCCAGCACCGGGTGGGCTGAAGCTTTCTTT
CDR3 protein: CASTGWAEAFF

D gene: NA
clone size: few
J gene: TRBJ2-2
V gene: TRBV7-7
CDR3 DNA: TGTGCCAGCAGCTCGGAGAACACCGGGGAGCTGTTTTTT
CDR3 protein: CASSSENTGELFF